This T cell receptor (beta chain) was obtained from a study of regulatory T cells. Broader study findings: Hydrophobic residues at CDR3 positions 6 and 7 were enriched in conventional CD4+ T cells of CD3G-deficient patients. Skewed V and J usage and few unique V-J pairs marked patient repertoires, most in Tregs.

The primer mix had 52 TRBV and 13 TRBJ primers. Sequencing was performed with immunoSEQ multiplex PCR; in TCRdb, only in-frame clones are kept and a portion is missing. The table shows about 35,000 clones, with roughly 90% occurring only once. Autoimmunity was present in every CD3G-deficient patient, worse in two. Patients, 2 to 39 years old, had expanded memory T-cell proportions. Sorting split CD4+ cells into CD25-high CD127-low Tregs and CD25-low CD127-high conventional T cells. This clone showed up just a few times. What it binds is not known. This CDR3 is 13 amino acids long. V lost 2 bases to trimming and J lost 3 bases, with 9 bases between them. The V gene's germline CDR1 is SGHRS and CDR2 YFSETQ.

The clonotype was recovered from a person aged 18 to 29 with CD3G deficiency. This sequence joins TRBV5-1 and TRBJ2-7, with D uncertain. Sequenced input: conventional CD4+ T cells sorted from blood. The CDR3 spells CASSFMGFYEQYF. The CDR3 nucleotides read TGCGCCAGCAGCTTCATGGGGTTCTACGAGCAGTACTTC.